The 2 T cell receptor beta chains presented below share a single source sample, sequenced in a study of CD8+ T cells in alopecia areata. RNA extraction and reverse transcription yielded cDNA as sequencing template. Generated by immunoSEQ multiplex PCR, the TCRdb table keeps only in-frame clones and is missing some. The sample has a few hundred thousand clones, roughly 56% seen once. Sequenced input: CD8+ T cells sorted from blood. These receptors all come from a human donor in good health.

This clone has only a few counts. This CDR3 is CASSPRFF. In DNA, the CDR3 is TGCGCCAGCTCCCCCCGGTTCTTC. The chain carries TRBV23-1 and TRBJ2-1; no reliable D call. TRBV23-1 is sorted into the ORF group, with uncertain function. V lost 8 bases and J 15 bases, leaving 8 bases between the germline ends. The CDR3 loop spans 8 amino acids.

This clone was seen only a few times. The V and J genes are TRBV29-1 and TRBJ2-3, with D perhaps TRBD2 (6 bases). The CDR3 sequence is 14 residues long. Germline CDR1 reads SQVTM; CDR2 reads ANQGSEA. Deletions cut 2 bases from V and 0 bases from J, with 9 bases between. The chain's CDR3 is CSVESSGSTDTQYF. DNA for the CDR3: TGCAGCGTTGAAAGTAGCGGAAGCACAGATACGCAGTATTTT.